This T cell receptor beta chain is from a study of blood T cell repertoires in COVID-19. Study as a whole: Samples representing acute and convalescent COVID-19 were sourced from the United States, Italy and Spain. T cells, B-cell-depleted T cells, or PBMCs supplied cDNA or gDNA.

With V trimmed by 4 bases and J by 1 base, 6 bases remained unmatched. The CDR3 runs 15 residues. Germline V gene data show CDR1 as SNHLY and CDR2 as FYNNEI. In the source study's methods: Amplification of reference gene primers was used by the study to estimate nucleated cell counts. This table comes from immunoSEQ multiplex PCR, and its TCRdb copy is limited to in-frame clones, with some not included. That table is the source of V, J and clone size, and D and trimming were worked out from the DNA. Of more than 95,000 clones in the sample, about four fifths were seen once. The sample taken for sequencing was peripheral blood. The chain has TRBV2 and TRBJ1-1; 7 bases agree with TRBD1. The sequence was collected from a man older than 75 with acute or convalescent COVID-19. CDR3 residues: CASSVAGTANTEAFF. In nucleotides, the CDR3 is TGTGCCAGCAGTGTAGCCGGGACAGCGAACACTGAAGCTTTCTTT.